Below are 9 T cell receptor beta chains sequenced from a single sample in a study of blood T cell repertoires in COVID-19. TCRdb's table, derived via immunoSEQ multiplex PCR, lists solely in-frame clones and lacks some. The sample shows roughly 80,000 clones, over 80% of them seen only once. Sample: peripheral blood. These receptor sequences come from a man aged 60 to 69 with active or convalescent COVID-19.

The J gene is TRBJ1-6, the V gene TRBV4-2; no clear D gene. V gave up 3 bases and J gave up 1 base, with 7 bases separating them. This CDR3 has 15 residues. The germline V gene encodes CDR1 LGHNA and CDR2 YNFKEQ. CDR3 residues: CASSQSRSYNSPLHF. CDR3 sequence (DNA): TGTGCCAGCAGCCAGTCGAGGTCCTATAATTCACCCCTCCACTTT.

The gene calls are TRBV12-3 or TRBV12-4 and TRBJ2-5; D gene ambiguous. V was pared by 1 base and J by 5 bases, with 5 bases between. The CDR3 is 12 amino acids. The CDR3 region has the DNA TGTGCCAGCAGTTTAGTGAGGGAGACCCAGTACTTC. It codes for CASSLVRETQYF.

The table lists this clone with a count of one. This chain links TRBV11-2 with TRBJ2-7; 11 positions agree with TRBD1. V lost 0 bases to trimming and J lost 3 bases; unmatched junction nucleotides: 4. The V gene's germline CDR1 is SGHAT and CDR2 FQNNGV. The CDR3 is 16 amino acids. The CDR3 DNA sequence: TGTGCCAGCAGCTTAGACGGACAGGGGGCGAACTACGAGCAGTACTTC. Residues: CASSLDGQGANYEQYF. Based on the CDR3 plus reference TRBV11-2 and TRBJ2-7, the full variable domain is EAGVAQSPRYKIIEKRQSVAFWCNPISGHATLYWYQQILGQGPKLLIQFQNNGVVDDSQLPKDRFSAERLKGVDSTLKIQPAKLEDSAVYLCASSLDGQGANYEQYFGPGTRLTVT.

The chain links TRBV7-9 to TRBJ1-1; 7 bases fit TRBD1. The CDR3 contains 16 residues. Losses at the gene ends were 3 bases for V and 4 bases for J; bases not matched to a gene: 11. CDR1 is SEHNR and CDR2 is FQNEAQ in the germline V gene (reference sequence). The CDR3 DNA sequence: TGTGCCAGCAGCTTGCCGCTCCACAGGGGTGGCACTGAAGCTTTCTTT. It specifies CASSLPLHRGGTEAFF.

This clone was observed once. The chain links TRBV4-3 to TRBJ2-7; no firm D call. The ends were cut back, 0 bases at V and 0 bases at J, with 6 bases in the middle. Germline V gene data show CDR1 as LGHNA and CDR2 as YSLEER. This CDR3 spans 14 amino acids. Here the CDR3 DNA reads TGCGCCAGCAGCCAAGATTACGGCTCCTACGAGCAGTACTTC. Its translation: CASSQDYGSYEQYF.

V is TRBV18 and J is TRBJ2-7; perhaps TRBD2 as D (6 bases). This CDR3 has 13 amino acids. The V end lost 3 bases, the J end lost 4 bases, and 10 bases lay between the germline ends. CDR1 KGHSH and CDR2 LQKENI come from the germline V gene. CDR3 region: CASSPRERYEQYF. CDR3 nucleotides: TGTGCCAGCTCACCCCGGGAGAGGTACGAGCAGTACTTC.

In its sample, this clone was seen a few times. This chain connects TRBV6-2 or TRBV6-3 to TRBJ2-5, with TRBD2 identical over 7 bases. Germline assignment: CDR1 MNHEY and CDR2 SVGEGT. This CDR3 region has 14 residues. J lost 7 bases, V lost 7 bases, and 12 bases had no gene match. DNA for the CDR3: TGTGCCAGCACCCCGTTGGGAGGGATGGGGACCCAGTACTTC. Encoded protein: CASTPLGGMGTQYF.

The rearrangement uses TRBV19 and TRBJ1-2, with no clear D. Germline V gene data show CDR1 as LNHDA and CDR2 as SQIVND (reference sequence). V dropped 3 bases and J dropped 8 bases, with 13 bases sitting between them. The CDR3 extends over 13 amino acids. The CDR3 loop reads CASSIIEGGGYTF. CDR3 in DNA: TGTGCCAGTAGTATCATCGAAGGAGGCGGCTACACCTTC.

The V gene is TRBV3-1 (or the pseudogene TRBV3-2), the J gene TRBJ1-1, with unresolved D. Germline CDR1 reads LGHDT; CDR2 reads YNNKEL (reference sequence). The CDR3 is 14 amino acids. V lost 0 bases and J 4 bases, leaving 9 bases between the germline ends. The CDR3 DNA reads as TGTGCCAGCAGCCAAGAAGCGTCTTCCACTGAAGCTTTCTTT. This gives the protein CASSQEASSTEAFF.